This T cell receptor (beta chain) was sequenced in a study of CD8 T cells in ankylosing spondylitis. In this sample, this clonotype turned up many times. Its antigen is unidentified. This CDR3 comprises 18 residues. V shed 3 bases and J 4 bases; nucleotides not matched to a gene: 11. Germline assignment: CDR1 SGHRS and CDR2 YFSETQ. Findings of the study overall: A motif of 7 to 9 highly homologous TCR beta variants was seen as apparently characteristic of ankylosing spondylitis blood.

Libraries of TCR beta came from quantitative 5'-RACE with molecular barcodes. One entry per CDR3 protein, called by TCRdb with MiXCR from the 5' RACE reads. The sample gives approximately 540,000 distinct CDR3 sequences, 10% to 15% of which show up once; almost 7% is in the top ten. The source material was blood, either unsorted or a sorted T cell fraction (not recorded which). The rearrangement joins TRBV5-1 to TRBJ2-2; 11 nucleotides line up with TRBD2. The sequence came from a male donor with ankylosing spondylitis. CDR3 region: CASSSRTSGPRGTGELFF. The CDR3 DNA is TGCGCCAGCAGCTCTCGGACTAGCGGGCCTCGTGGCACCGGGGAGCTGTTTTTT.